This TCR beta chain came from a study of blood T cell repertoires in COVID-19. In the study overall: There were acute and convalescent COVID-19 samples, and they came from the United States, Italy and Spain. T cells, B-cell-depleted T cells, or PBMCs supplied cDNA or gDNA.

V trimming: 6 bases; J trimming: 5 bases; junction bases outside the gene matches: 10. The CDR3 runs to 15 residues. Germline V gives CDR1 MNHEY, CDR2 SVGAGI. Per the original methods: Reference gene primer amplification gave estimated nucleated cell counts. The assay was immunoSEQ multiplex PCR, and TCRdb's table has in-frame clones only and misses some. D and trimming come from the DNA, and the V and J calls and clone size come from that table. This sample carries 150,000 to 200,000 clones, about 88% of them seen once, and the ten largest clones take 15% to 20%. Material for sequencing was peripheral blood. The origin of this receptor is a man aged 55 to 70 with active or convalescent COVID-19. The V and J genes are TRBV6-5 and TRBJ2-7; 10 bases are shared with TRBD2. The DNA for the CDR3 is TGTGCCAGCAGGAGAACTAGCGGGAATTATCACGAGCAGTACTTC. It codes for CASRRTSGNYHEQYF.